The 17 T cell receptor beta chains below were found in one sample sequenced in a study of T cells after yellow fever vaccination. MiXCR, applied by TCRdb to the 5' RACE reads, yields one record per CDR3 protein. In the table there are hundreds of thousands of distinct CDR3 sequences, 9.5% to 13% of which are singletons. The sample was PBMCs, taken on the day of the first yellow fever vaccination. These receptors all stem from a man aged 18 to 35 who received the YFV17D yellow fever vaccine.

This clonotype has more than one count but fewer than ten. The chain carries TRBV28 and TRBJ1-2; D is possibly TRBD1 (5 bases). Germline-derived CDR1 and CDR2 are MDHEN and SYDVKM. The CDR3 totals 14 residues. Trimming took off 2 bases at V and 10 bases at J, with 17 bases between the two ends. The CDR3 DNA sequence: TGTGCCAGCAGTTTAATAGGGCTGGGGGGAGACTACACCTTC. It specifies CASSLIGLGGDYTF.

The genes are TRBV7-9 and TRBJ2-2; D unclear. Trimming took 3 bases from V and 7 from J, leaving 12 bases between them. Germline V gene data show CDR1 as SEHNR and CDR2 as FQNEAQ (reference sequence). This CDR3 spans 14 amino acids. DNA of the CDR3: TGTGCCAGCAGCTTCTCATGGTCCATCGGGGAGCTGTTTTTT. Encoded protein: CASSFSWSIGELFF.

This clonotype was counted a few times. V and J are TRBV27 and TRBJ2-5; 11 bases agree with TRBD1. The germline V gene has CDR1 MNHEY and CDR2 SMNVEV (reference sequence). The CDR3 runs to 16 residues. The ends lost 5 bases at V and 0 bases at J; junction bases unmatched: 5. In DNA form, the CDR3 reads TGTGCCAGCAGTCTCCGGGACAGGGGGTACCAAGAGACCCAGTACTTC. It codes for CASSLRDRGYQETQYF.

This clonotype has a handful of counts. The chain employs TRBV19 and TRBJ1-2; D may be TRBD1 (6 bases). This CDR3 has 15 amino acids. V dropped 6 bases and J dropped 6 bases, with 20 bases sitting between them. Germline V CDR1 and CDR2: LNHDA, SQIVND (reference sequence). The CDR3 DNA sequence: TGTGCCAGTAGCGATCCCTCGACGGGGGCGAATGGCTACACCTTC. Protein: CASSDPSTGANGYTF.

J is TRBJ2-5 and V is TRBV6-5, with TRBD2 matching over 11 bases. Germline V CDR1 and CDR2: MNHEY, SVGAGI. The CDR3 consists of 16 residues. V was pared by 0 bases and J by 5 bases, with 5 bases of the junction left unmatched. The CDR3 is CASSYSGLAAVETQYF. CDR3 coding DNA: TGTGCCAGCAGTTACTCGGGACTAGCGGCCGTGGAGACCCAGTACTTC.

The table lists this clonotype with many counts. The chain combines TRBV19 with TRBJ1-1; TRBD1 aligns across 7 bases. Germline trimming cut 5 bases from V and 5 bases from J; bases unmatched to any gene: 2. The CDR3 is 12 amino acids. Germline V gene lookup returns CDR1 LNHDA and CDR2 SQIVND (reference sequence). The CDR3 protein is CASSRQGTEAFF. Written as DNA, the CDR3 is TGTGCCAGTAGTCGACAGGGTACTGAAGCTTTCTTT.

V gene TRBV4-2 combines with J gene TRBJ2-1; TRBD2 agrees at 9 bases. Germline CDR1 and CDR2: LGHNA and YNFKEQ. The V segment lost 4 bases and the J segment 6 bases; nucleotides outside the gene matches: 10. CDR3 length equals 16 residues. This chain's CDR3 is CASSRRLADMSNEQFF. The DNA for the CDR3 is TGTGCCAGCAGCCGCCGACTAGCGGATATGTCCAATGAGCAGTTCTTC.

This clonotype was found a few times. This rearrangement joins TRBV3-1 to TRBJ1-6; D is ambiguous. V was pared by 1 base and J by 10 bases, with 14 bases between. From germline, CDR1 is LGHDT and CDR2 YNNKEL (reference sequence). The CDR3 sequence is 15 residues long. Here the CDR3 DNA reads TGTGCCAGCAGCCAAGCGGTTGCAGTTCGGTCACCCCTCCACTTT. This gives the protein CASSQAVAVRSPLHF.

The sample holds many counts of this clonotype. The V call is TRBV7-3, the J call TRBJ2-7; 7 bases fit TRBD2. Germline CDR1 is SGHTA and CDR2 is FQGTGA. The CDR3 totals 15 residues. V dropped 2 bases and J dropped 3; count of bases not matched to a gene: 7. In nucleotides, the CDR3 is TGTGCCAGCAGCTTAGGCCCAGCGGGGTTCTACGAGCAGTACTTC. It encodes CASSLGPAGFYEQYF.

This clonotype was detected only a few times. The junction differs from germline at one of its ends, possibly a read error. This chain links TRBV6-5 with TRBJ1-5, with D unclear. Looked up from germline, CDR1 is MNHEY and CDR2 is SVGAGI. This CDR3 spans 15 amino acids. The CDR3 DNA follows: TGTGCCAGCAGTAACTCAGGTTCGGGCAATCAGCCCCAGCATTTT. Its translation is CASSNSGSGNQPQHF.

A few counts support this clonotype. The V gene is TRBV5-1, the J gene TRBJ2-5, with 8 positions matching TRBD2. Germline-derived CDR1 and CDR2 are SGHRS and YFSETQ. CDR3 size: 14 residues. J gave up 3 bases and V 2 bases, and 3 bases lay outside the gene matches. The CDR3 reads CASSFFGGEETQYF. CDR3 nucleotide sequence: TGCGCCAGCAGCTTCTTCGGGGGGGAAGAGACCCAGTACTTC.

The rearrangement links TRBV28 to TRBJ2-2; tentative D call: TRBD2 (5 bases). V lost 5 bases and J 3 bases, leaving 13 bases between the germline ends. Germline V gene sequence: CDR1 MDHEN, CDR2 SYDVKM. The CDR3 sequence is 15 residues long. DNA for the CDR3: TGTGCCAGCAGTCCGAAGCAGGAGGACACCGGGGAGCTGTTTTTT. Translating gives CASSPKQEDTGELFF.

This clonotype was seen a few times. The CDR3 DNA follows: TGCGCCAGCAGCTTGCGGGAGGGATTGGATGGCTACACCTTC. Protein product: CASSLREGLDGYTF. This chain uses TRBV5-1 with TRBJ1-2; no clear D gene. CDR1 and CDR2 from the germline V gene are SGHRS and YFSETQ. V lost 1 base to trimming and J lost 6 bases, with 13 bases between them. This CDR3 region has 14 residues.

The chain joins TRBV21-1 to TRBJ2-7; TRBD1, the table's D call, lacks a check against the DNA. TRBV21-1 is a recognized pseudogene. CDR3 size: 16 residues. The CDR3 loop is CASSKVAGTGVFEQYV. The CDR3 DNA reads as TGTGCCAGCAGCAAAGTAGCTGGGACAGGGGTATTCGAGCAGTACGTC.

The chain carries TRBV12-3 or TRBV12-4 and TRBJ2-3; tentative D call: TRBD1 (6 bases). The CDR3 spans 14 residues. Trimming cost V 6 bases and J 4 bases, with 14 bases left between them. The CDR3 DNA sequence: TGTGCCAGCAGCCCCAGGGGTTTTGCAGATACGCAGTATTTT. It translates to CASSPRGFADTQYF.

This clonotype turned up a few times. This chain connects TRBV7-2 to TRBJ1-4; perhaps TRBD1 as D (5 bases). The CDR3 contains 17 residues. V was clipped by 0 bases and J by 5 bases, with 16 bases between them. CDR1 and CDR2 from the germline V gene are SGHTA and FQGNSA. CDR3 sequence reads: CASSLAGTGDFNEKLFF. The DNA for the CDR3 is TGTGCCAGCAGCTTAGCGGGGACCGGGGATTTCAATGAAAAACTGTTTTTT. Full variable domain (missing parts from reference TRBV7-2 and TRBJ1-4): GAGVSQSPSNKVTEKGKDVELRCDPISGHTALYWYRQSLGQGLEFLIYFQGNSAPDKSGLPSDRFSAERTGGSVSTLTIQRTQQEDSAVYLCASSLAGTGDFNEKLFFGSGTQLSVL.

The chain employs TRBV27 and TRBJ2-7, with a possible D match to TRBD1 (6 bases). Germline assignment: CDR1 MNHEY and CDR2 SMNVEV (reference sequence). The CDR3 is 11 amino acids. The V and J ends lost 8 bases and 6 bases respectively, with 11 bases between them. The CDR3 DNA sequence: TGTGCCAGCCACACAGGGATCGAGCAGTACTTC. Residues: CASHTGIEQYF.